This T cell receptor beta chain was identified in a study of technical replicates of blood from several donors. Only in-frame clones appear in the TCRdb table, and some are missing; sequencing was by immunoSEQ multiplex PCR. The sample lists 95,000 or so clones, roughly 96% seen once, with about 0.37% in the top ten. For this clone: The junction departs from the called germline gene at one end, perhaps through a read error.

Material: T cells isolated from PBMCs. This sequence was found in a human donor in good health.

The CDR3 sequence: CASSPPSGPYNEQFF. Here the CDR3 DNA reads TGTGCCAGCTCCCCACCTAGCGGGCCCTACAATGAGCAGTTCTTC. The rearrangement joins TRBV18 to TRBJ2-1; 8 nucleotides align to TRBD2. CDR3 length: 15 residues. Germline CDR1 KGHSH, CDR2 LQKENI.